This T cell receptor beta chain was profiled in a study of blood T cell repertoires in COVID-19. Measured with immunoSEQ multiplex PCR; TCRdb has only the in-frame clones, and not every one. The data contain 210,000 or so clones, approximately 80% of them singletons. The CDR3 has 15 amino acids. V was clipped by 0 bases and J by 2 bases; unmatched bases: 4. The germline CDR1 and CDR2 sequences are SGHRS and YFSETQ. Enrolled through a virtual design, the participants were between roughly 18 and 90 years of age and came from under 30 US areas. Cohort 3 recovered donors had two negative PCRs, clearance, or symptom resolution.

The clonotype comes from a man in his fifties or sixties who had recovered from COVID-19. The rearrangement uses TRBV5-1 and TRBJ2-5; 7 nucleotides align to TRBD1. The source material was PBMCs or T cells enriched from blood (not recorded which). The chain's CDR3 is CASSLATGLQETQYF. As DNA, the CDR3 is TGCGCCAGCAGCTTGGCGACAGGGCTACAAGAGACCCAGTACTTC.